Shown below are 20 T cell receptor beta chains from a single sample sequenced in a study of cytomegalovirus exposure and HLA in healthy donors. Clones were read by immunoSEQ multiplex PCR, and TCRdb kept only the in-frame ones, dropping some. The sample consists of some 170,000 clones, about 86% of them appearing once. Sequenced sample: PBMCs. The source is a woman under 40 in good health and CMV-seronegative.

The count of this clone is one. The chain is built from TRBV11-2 and TRBJ2-7, with D possibly TRBD2 on 7 matching bases. Per the germline V gene, CDR1 is SGHAT and CDR2 is FQNNGV. The V end lost 6 bases, the J end lost 2 bases, and 14 bases lay between the germline ends. The CDR3 has 14 amino acids. CDR3 residues: CASRGGDTPYEQYF. In nucleotides, the CDR3 is TGTGCCAGCAGAGGGGGGGACACACCCTACGAGCAGTACTTC.

This chain uses TRBV5-1 with TRBJ2-7; the match to TRBD2 covers 11 bases. Germline CDR1 reads SGHRS; CDR2 reads YFSETQ. V gave up 0 bases and J gave up 12 bases; unmatched junction bases: 8. There are 14 residues in the CDR3. Here the CDR3 reads CASSLGLAGPPGYF. The CDR3 bases are TGCGCCAGCAGCTTGGGACTAGCGGGACCGCCGGGGTACTTC.

The table lists this clone with a count of one. The rearrangement links TRBV6-5 to TRBJ1-4; 9 nucleotides line up with TRBD1. J was trimmed by 7 bases and V by 10 bases; bases with no gene match: 13. The CDR3 spans 15 residues. Germline V gene sequence: CDR1 MNHEY, CDR2 SVGAGI. The CDR3 sequence is CATSTGTGFGEKLFF. Written as DNA, the CDR3 is TGTGCCACCTCGACCGGGACAGGGTTCGGTGAAAAACTGTTTTTT.

The rearrangement joins TRBV29-1 to TRBJ2-6; the D is unclear. Germline CDR1 reads SQVTM; CDR2 reads ANQGSEA. V lost 5 bases to trimming and J lost 1 base, with 3 bases between them. CDR3 length equals 12 residues. The DNA for the CDR3 is TGCAGCGTTTATTCTGGGGCCAACGTCCTGACTTTC. It codes for CSVYSGANVLTF.

V and J are TRBV7-3 and TRBJ2-5; 10 bases line up with TRBD1. In germline, CDR1 is SGHTA, CDR2 FQGTGA. This CDR3 spans 14 amino acids. The J segment lost 5 bases and the V segment lost 5 bases, leaving 5 bases of the junction unmatched. The CDR3 region has the DNA TGTGCCAGCAGCGTAGACAGGGGGCAGGAGACCCAGTACTTC. It codes for CASSVDRGQETQYF.

The chain couples TRBV19 to TRBJ2-5; D is perhaps TRBD1 or TRBD2 (5 bases each). Looked up from germline, CDR1 is LNHDA and CDR2 is SQIVND (reference sequence). This CDR3 has 15 amino acids. V shed 3 bases and J shed 2 bases, with 13 bases lying between them. The CDR3 region is CASSILGRGQETQYF. CDR3 nucleotide sequence: TGTGCCAGTAGTATCTTGGGACGGGGACAAGAGACCCAGTACTTC.

The rearrangement joins TRBV27 to TRBJ1-4; D is uncertain. Germline V gene sequence: CDR1 MNHEY, CDR2 SMNVEV (reference sequence). This CDR3 is 15 amino acids long. Between the trimmed V and J ends, which lost 5 bases and 5 bases, there was a span of 15 bases. DNA for the CDR3: TGTGCCAGCAGTCCCCTGCGTGGATTGAATGAAAAACTGTTTTTT. Protein product: CASSPLRGLNEKLFF.

The J gene is TRBJ1-2, the V gene TRBV5-1; D is possibly TRBD1 (6 bases). The germline CDR1 and CDR2 sequences are SGHRS and YFSETQ. The V end lost 0 bases, the J end lost 0 bases, and 9 bases lay between the germline ends. The CDR3 is made up of 15 amino acids. The CDR3 reads CASSLEAGANYGYTF. The CDR3, as DNA: TGCGCCAGCAGCTTGGAGGCAGGGGCTAACTATGGCTACACCTTC.

The chain carries TRBV5-6 and TRBJ2-7, with a weak D call TRBD2 (5 bases). Looked up from germline, CDR1 is SGHDT and CDR2 is YYEEEE. The CDR3 covers 11 residues. Trimming cost V 2 bases and J 5 bases, with 5 bases left between them. The CDR3 bases are TGTGCCAGCAGCTTCGGGGACGAGCAGTACTTC. Translated: CASSFGDEQYF.

This clone appeared a few times. The chain combines TRBV5-5 with TRBJ2-7; 8 nucleotides align to TRBD1. The junction had 3 bases not matched to a gene; V was cut back by 0 bases and J by 1 base. This CDR3 has 15 amino acids. Germline CDR1 reads SGHKS; CDR2 reads YYEKEE (reference sequence). In DNA form, the CDR3 reads TGTGCCAGCAGCTTGGGACAGGGGCTTTCCTACGAGCAGTACTTC. Protein sequence: CASSLGQGLSYEQYF.

The chain combines TRBV7-9 with TRBJ1-2; D is unclear. The CDR3 is 13 amino acids. CDR1 is SEHNR, CDR2 FQNEAQ, per germline (reference sequence). The V end was cut by 0 bases, the J end by 6 bases, with 8 bases between. The DNA for the CDR3 is TGTGCCAGCAGCTTAGCGCTACCAGATGGCTACACCTTC. Amino acids: CASSLALPDGYTF.

The V call is TRBV4-3, the J call TRBJ1-2; D is ambiguous. Trimming removed 0 bases at V and 13 bases at J, with 18 bases between. The CDR3 length is 14 residues. CDR1 LGHNA and CDR2 YSLEER come from the germline V gene. The CDR3: CASSQDSTYGRPTF. CDR3 DNA: TGCGCCAGCAGCCAAGATAGTACATACGGCCGCCCCACCTTC.

The CDR3 protein is CSAIRRGEKLFF. CDR3 in DNA: TGCAGCGCAATCCGGCGGGGGGAAAAACTGTTTTTT. The chain has TRBV29-1 and TRBJ1-4; tentative D call: TRBD1 (5 bases). The ends were cut back, 7 bases at V and 8 bases at J, with 14 bases in the middle. CDR3 length: 12 residues. Germline V gives CDR1 SQVTM, CDR2 ANQGSEA.

The V and J genes are TRBV6-1 and TRBJ1-5; no reliable D call. Trimming stripped 1 base from V and 0 bases from J, with 7 bases between. There are 15 residues in the CDR3. Looked up from germline, CDR1 is MNHNS and CDR2 is SASEGT. This CDR3 reads CASSEGTVSNQPQHF. The CDR3 nucleotides read TGTGCCAGCAGTGAAGGTACAGTTAGCAATCAGCCCCAGCATTTT.

V gene TRBV6-5 combines with J gene TRBJ1-1; tentative D call: TRBD1 (5 bases). This CDR3 spans 15 amino acids. V was clipped by 6 bases and J by 1 base, with 15 bases between them. Germline V gives CDR1 MNHEY, CDR2 SVGAGI. The CDR3 nucleotides read TGTGCCAGCAGGAGCCGGGACTCCCCGAACACTGAAGCTTTCTTT. Translating gives CASRSRDSPNTEAFF.

The chain couples TRBV11-2 to TRBJ2-1, with TRBD2 matching over 9 bases. V shed 1 base, J shed 3 bases, and the junction held 4 bases outside the gene matches. Per the germline V gene, CDR1 is SGHAT and CDR2 is FQNNGV. CDR3 size: 16 residues. The DNA for the CDR3 is TGTGCCAGCAGCTTAGTGGGCGGGGGGGTCTACAATGAGCAGTTCTTC. This sequence encodes CASSLVGGGVYNEQFF.

This chain uses TRBV10-2 with TRBJ1-2, with D perhaps TRBD1 (5 bases). The germline gives CDR1 WSHSY, CDR2 SAAADI. Trimming shortened V by 3 bases and J by 6 bases, and 8 bases separated the two germline ends. This CDR3 comprises 12 residues. The CDR3 DNA follows: TGCGCCAGCAGTGAAGGGGTTCATGGCTACACCTTC. Translating it yields CASSEGVHGYTF.

The chain uses TRBV9 and TRBJ2-1, with 9 bases lining up with TRBD1. Germline V gene sequence: CDR1 SGDLS, CDR2 YYNGEE. Trimming took 4 bases from V and 4 from J; bases not matched to a gene: 6. The length of the CDR3 is 15 residues. The CDR3 reads CASSSRDRAYNEQFF. In DNA, the CDR3 is TGTGCCAGCAGCTCCCGGGACAGGGCGTACAATGAGCAGTTCTTC.

This chain joins TRBV7-9 and TRBJ1-1; D uncertain. CDR1 and CDR2 from the germline V gene are SEHNR and FQNEAQ (reference sequence). V was shortened by 1 base and J by 3 bases, with 6 bases between the two germline ends. The CDR3 runs 13 residues. The CDR3 protein is CASSLGGHTEAFF. CDR3 DNA sequence: TGTGCCAGCAGCTTAGGAGGTCACACTGAAGCTTTCTTT.

The gene calls are TRBV10-3 and TRBJ2-1, with no clear D. The CDR3 loop spans 11 amino acids. CDR1 ENHRY and CDR2 SYGVKD come from the germline V gene. Deletions cut 11 bases from V and 8 bases from J, with 13 bases between. CDR3 sequence (DNA): TGTGCCGTTGCCAAAGACTATGAGCAGTTCTTC. Translation gives CAVAKDYEQFF.